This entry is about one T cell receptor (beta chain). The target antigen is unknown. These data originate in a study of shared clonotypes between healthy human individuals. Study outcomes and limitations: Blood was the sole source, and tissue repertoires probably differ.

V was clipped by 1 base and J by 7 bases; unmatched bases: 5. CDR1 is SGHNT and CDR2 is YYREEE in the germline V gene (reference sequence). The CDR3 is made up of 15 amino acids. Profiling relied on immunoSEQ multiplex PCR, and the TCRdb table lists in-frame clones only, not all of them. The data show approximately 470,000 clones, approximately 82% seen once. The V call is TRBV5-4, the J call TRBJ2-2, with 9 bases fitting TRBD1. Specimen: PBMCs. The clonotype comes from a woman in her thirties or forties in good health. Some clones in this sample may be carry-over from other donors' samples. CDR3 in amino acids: CASSLLTGGVGELFF. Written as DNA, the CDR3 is TGTGCCAGCAGCTTGTTAACAGGGGGCGTCGGGGAGCTGTTTTTT. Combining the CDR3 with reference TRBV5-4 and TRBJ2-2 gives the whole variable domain ETGVTQSPTHLIKTRGQQVTLRCSSQSGHNTVSWYQQALGQGPQFIFQYYREEENGRGNFPPRFSGLQFPNYSSELNVNALELDDSALYLCASSLLTGGVGELFFGEGSRLTVL.